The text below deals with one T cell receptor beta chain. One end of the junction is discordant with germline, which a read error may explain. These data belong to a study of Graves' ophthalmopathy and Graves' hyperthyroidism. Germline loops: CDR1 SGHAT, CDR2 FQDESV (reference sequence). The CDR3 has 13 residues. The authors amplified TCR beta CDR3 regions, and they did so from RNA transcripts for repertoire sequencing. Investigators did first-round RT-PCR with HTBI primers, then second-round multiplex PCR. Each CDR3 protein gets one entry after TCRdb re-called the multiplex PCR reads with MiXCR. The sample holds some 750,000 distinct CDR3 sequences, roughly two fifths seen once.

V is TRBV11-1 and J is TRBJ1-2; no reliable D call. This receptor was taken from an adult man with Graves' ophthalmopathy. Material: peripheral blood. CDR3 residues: CASSLPQGDGCTF. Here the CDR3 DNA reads TGTGCCAGCAGCTTACCACAAGGTGATGGCTGCACCTTC. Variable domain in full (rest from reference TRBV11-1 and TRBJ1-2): EAEVAQSPRYKITEKSQAVAFWCDPISGHATLYWYRQILGQGPELLVQFQDESVVDDSQLPKDRFSAERLKGVDSTLKIQPAELGDSAMYLCASSLPQGDGCTFGSGTRLTVV.